This T cell receptor (beta chain) was recorded in a study of T-cell reconstitution after alpha-beta-depleted transplantation in children. Preparation of the TCRbeta library was carried out with unique molecular identifiers. Via MiXCR, TCRdb re-called the PCR reads, giving one row per CDR3 protein. The sample shows about 640,000 distinct CDR3 sequences, around 16% of them seen only once. This clonotype was found many times. Trimming pared 5 bases from V and 0 bases from J, leaving 24 bases between. The CDR3 runs 19 residues. Germline values: CDR1 MNHEY, CDR2 SMNVEV (reference sequence). The sample consisted of PBMCs from the stem cell graft donor, taken from the stem cell graft. This TCR derives from a human donor who donated a stem cell graft to a child with acute myeloid leukemia. This sequence joins TRBV27 and TRBJ2-3; the D gene is possibly TRBD1 (8 bases). CDR3 in amino acids: CASSRGQGGMDDSTDTQYF. DNA for the CDR3: TGTGCCAGCAGTCGCGGACAGGGAGGGATGGATGATAGCACAGATACGCAGTATTTT.